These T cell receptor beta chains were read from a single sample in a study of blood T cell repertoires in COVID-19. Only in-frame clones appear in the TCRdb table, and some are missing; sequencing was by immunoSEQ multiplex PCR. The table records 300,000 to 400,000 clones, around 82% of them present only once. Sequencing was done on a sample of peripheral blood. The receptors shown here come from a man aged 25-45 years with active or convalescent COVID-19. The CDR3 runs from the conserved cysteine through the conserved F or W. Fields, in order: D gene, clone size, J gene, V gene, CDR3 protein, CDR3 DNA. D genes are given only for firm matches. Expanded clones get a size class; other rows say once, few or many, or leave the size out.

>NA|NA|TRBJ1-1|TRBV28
CASSWGEYTEAFF
TGTGCCAGCAGTTGGGGGGAGTACACTGAAGCTTTCTTT
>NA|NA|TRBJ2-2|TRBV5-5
CASIVKDRNTGELFF
TGTGCCAGCATCGTTAAGGACAGGAACACCGGGGAGCTGTTTTTT
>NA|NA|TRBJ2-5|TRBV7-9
CASSPVSGVPETQYF
TGTGCCAGCAGCCCCGTTTCAGGGGTTCCAGAGACCCAGTACTTC
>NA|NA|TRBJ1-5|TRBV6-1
CASSDSYSNQPQHF
TGTGCCAGCAGTGATTCCTATAGCAATCAGCCCCAGCATTTT
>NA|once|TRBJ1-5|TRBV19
CASRALTEFNQPQHF
TGTGCCAGTAGGGCCCTGACTGAATTCAATCAGCCCCAGCATTTT
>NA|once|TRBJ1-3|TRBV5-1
CASSLPRTVGNTIYF
TGCGCCAGCAGCTTGCCGCGGACAGTGGGAAACACCATATATTTT
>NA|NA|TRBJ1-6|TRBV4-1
CASSQADRDNSPLHF
TGCGCCAGCAGCCAAGCGGACAGAGATAATTCACCCCTCCACTTT
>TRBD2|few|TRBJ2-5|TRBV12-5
CASGLSGRAALETQYF
TGTGCTAGTGGTTTAAGCGGGAGGGCCGCTTTGGAGACCCAGTACTTC
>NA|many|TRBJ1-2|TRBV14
CASSQGRQGENYGYTF
TGTGCCAGCAGCCAAGGACGGCAGGGTGAGAACTATGGCTACACCTTC
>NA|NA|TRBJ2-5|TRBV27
CASSLYETRRGETQYF
TGTGCCAGCAGTTTATACGAGACAAGGAGGGGAGAGACCCAGTACTTC
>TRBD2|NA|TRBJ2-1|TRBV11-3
CASSPRVAGAHSSYNEQFF
TGTGCCAGCAGCCCCCGGGTAGCGGGGGCCCACAGCTCCTACAATGAGCAGTTCTTC
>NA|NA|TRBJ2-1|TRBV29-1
CSVEAPRAEEQFF
TGCAGCGTTGAAGCCCCTAGAGCGGAAGAGCAGTTCTTC
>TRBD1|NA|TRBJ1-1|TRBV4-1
CASGDRGSTEAFF
TGCGCCAGCGGTGACAGGGGGAGCACTGAAGCTTTCTTT
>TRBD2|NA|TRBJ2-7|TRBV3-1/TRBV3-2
CASSQDAGLAGFRYEQYF
TGTGCCAGCAGCCAAGATGCGGGACTAGCGGGATTTAGGTACGAGCAGTACTTC
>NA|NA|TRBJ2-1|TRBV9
CASSVATEYNEQFF
TGTGCCAGCAGCGTAGCTACAGAGTACAATGAGCAGTTCTTC
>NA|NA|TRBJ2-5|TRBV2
CASRDTTYQETQYF
TGTGCCAGCAGGGATACTACGTACCAAGAGACCCAGTACTTC
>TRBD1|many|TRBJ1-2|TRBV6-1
CASSDDRGAIGYTF
TGTGCCAGCAGTGACGACAGGGGGGCTATTGGCTACACCTTC
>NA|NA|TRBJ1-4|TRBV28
CASSETGPTNEKLFF
TGTGCCAGCAGCGAAACAGGGCCAACTAATGAAAAACTGTTTTTT
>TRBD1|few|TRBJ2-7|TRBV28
CASTRQGGSYEQYF
TGTGCCAGCACAAGACAGGGGGGCTCCTACGAGCAGTACTTC
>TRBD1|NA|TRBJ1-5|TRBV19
CASNDGVTGDQPQHF
TGTGCCAGTAATGACGGGGTGACAGGGGATCAGCCCCAGCATTTT
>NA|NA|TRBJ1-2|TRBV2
CASSGPFDYGYTF
TGTGCCAGCAGCGGACCATTTGACTACGGCTACACCTTC
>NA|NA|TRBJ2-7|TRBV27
CASSLGRGSSYEQYF
TGTGCCAGCAGTTTAGGAAGGGGAAGCTCCTACGAGCAGTACTTC
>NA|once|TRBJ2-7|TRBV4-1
CASSHGGFLGEQYF
TGCGCCAGCAGCCACGGAGGGTTCCTAGGCGAGCAGTACTTC
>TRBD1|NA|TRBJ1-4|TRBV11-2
CASSLDRKGAEKLFF
TGTGCCAGCAGCTTAGATCGAAAGGGGGCCGAAAAACTGTTTTTT
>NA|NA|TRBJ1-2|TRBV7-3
CASSFHRVCYGYTF
TGTGCCAGCAGCTTCCACAGGGTATGTTATGGCTACACCTTC
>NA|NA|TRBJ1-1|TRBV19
CASEIGATPNTEAFF
TGTGCCAGCGAAATAGGGGCGACACCTAACACTGAAGCTTTCTTT
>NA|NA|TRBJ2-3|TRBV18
CASSYPRTATDTQYF
TGTGCCAGCTCATATCCGAGGACAGCCACAGATACGCAGTATTTT
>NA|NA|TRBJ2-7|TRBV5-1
CASSFLPTGTYEQYF
TGCGCCAGCAGCTTCCTCCCGACAGGTACCTACGAGCAGTACTTC
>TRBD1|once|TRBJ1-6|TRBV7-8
CASSYGQGGSYNSPLHF
TGTGCCAGCAGCTACGGACAGGGGGGCTCCTATAATTCACCCCTCCACTTT
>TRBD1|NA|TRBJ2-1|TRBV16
CASSPQWIKQGNEQFF
TGTGCCAGCAGCCCTCAATGGATCAAACAGGGGAATGAGCAGTTCTTC
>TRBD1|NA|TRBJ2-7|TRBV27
CASSLARDRVLYEQYF
TGTGCCAGCAGTTTGGCGAGGGACAGAGTTCTCTACGAGCAGTACTTC
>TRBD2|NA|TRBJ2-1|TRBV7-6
CASSLVRTSVYNEQFF
TGTGCCAGCAGCTTAGTGCGGACTAGCGTCTACAATGAGCAGTTCTTC
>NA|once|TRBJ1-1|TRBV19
CASIQSGRGLEAFF
TGTGCCAGTATCCAGAGTGGCAGGGGCCTTGAAGCTTTCTTT
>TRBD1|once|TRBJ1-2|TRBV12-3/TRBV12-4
CASSLRQGIGYTF
TGTGCCAGCAGTTTGAGACAGGGGATTGGCTACACCTTC
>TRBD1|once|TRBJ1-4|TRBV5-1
CASSPGQGARVEKLFF
TGCGCCAGCAGCCCGGGACAGGGGGCGCGGGTTGAAAAACTGTTTTTT
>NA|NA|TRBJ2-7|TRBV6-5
CASSYSSQGGHEQYF
TGTGCCAGCAGTTACTCGAGCCAGGGAGGCCACGAGCAGTACTTC
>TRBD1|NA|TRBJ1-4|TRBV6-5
CASKGTVAEKLFF
TGTGCCAGCAAAGGGACAGTGGCCGAAAAACTGTTTTTT
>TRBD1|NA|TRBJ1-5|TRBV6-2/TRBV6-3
CASSQTGGHQPQHF
TGTGCCAGCAGCCAGACAGGGGGACATCAGCCCCAGCATTTT
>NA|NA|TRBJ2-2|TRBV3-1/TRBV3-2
CASSQAALAITGELFF
TGTGCCAGCAGCCAAGCTGCACTAGCAATCACCGGGGAGCTGTTTTTT
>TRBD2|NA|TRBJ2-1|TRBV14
CASSQTSGGVYNEQFF
TGTGCCAGCAGCCAGACTAGCGGGGGGGTATACAATGAGCAGTTCTTC